The rows below give T cell receptor beta chains drawn from one sample of a study of shared T cell receptors in the human thymus. The protocol was immunoSEQ multiplex PCR, while the TCRdb copy is restricted to in-frame clones and leaves out a portion. The sample lists roughly 550,000 clones; around 78% were seen once. Separately, the same data were catalogued under a study of human thymus T cells.

Sequenced: thymocytes. These receptors originate from a boy in the first two years of life with a congenital heart defect. Both conserved end residues are part of each CDR3. The D gene is left open where the match is weak. The size entry is marked missing in some rows and otherwise reads once, few, many or a size class.

clone_size: .
d_call: TRBD1
v_call: TRBV10-2
j_call: TRBJ2-3
cdr3_aa: CASIPRDRGHDTQYF
cdr3_nt: TGCGCCAGTATCCCCCGCGACAGGGGGCATGATACGCAGTATTTT

clone_size: few
d_call: TRBD2
v_call: TRBV27
j_call: TRBJ2-7
cdr3_aa: CASSSQPGLAGGILYEQYF
cdr3_nt: TGTGCCAGCAGTTCCCAACCGGGACTAGCGGGTGGGATTCTCTACGAGCAGTACTTC

clone_size: .
d_call: .
v_call: TRBV6-1
j_call: TRBJ2-7
cdr3_aa: CASSPGTGYEQYF
cdr3_nt: TGTGCCAGCAGCCCCGGGACTGGCTACGAGCAGTACTTC

clone_size: .
d_call: .
v_call: TRBV2
j_call: TRBJ2-6
cdr3_aa: CASSEALRGRYSGANVLTF
cdr3_nt: TGTGCCAGCAGTGAAGCGCTTCGAGGCAGATACTCTGGGGCCAACGTCCTGACTTTC

clone_size: .
d_call: .
v_call: TRBV7-9
j_call: TRBJ2-3
cdr3_aa: CASSSTLPGGNGDTQYF
cdr3_nt: TGTGCCAGCAGCTCCACCCTGCCAGGGGGGAATGGTGATACGCAGTATTTT

clone_size: .
d_call: .
v_call: TRBV4-1
j_call: TRBJ2-1
cdr3_aa: CASSQSEGRPSYNEQFF
cdr3_nt: TGCGCCAGCAGCCAATCGGAGGGCCGACCCTCCTACAATGAGCAGTTCTTC

clone_size: once
d_call: .
v_call: TRBV28
j_call: TRBJ1-5
cdr3_aa: CASRPDTQPQHF
cdr3_nt: TGTGCCAGCAGGCCAGACACTCAGCCCCAGCATTTT

clone_size: .
d_call: .
v_call: TRBV11-2
j_call: TRBJ1-3
cdr3_aa: CASSPTRAKGISGNTIYF
cdr3_nt: TGTGCCAGCAGCCCCACAAGGGCGAAGGGGATCTCTGGAAACACCATATATTTT

clone_size: .
d_call: .
v_call: TRBV27
j_call: TRBJ2-6
cdr3_aa: CASSLSVPSGANVLTF
cdr3_nt: TGTGCCAGCAGTTTATCCGTCCCCTCTGGGGCCAACGTCCTGACTTTC

clone_size: .
d_call: TRBD2
v_call: TRBV4-2
j_call: TRBJ2-1
cdr3_aa: CASSRHPGLAGGHNEQFF
cdr3_nt: TGTGCCAGCAGCCGACACCCGGGACTAGCGGGAGGTCACAATGAGCAGTTCTTC

clone_size: .
d_call: .
v_call: TRBV6-5
j_call: TRBJ1-2
cdr3_aa: CASSQDMQAGYTF
cdr3_nt: TGTGCCAGCAGCCAGGATATGCAGGCTGGCTACACCTTC

clone_size: .
d_call: .
v_call: TRBV6-1
j_call: TRBJ2-1
cdr3_aa: CARTTPGQSYNEQFF
cdr3_nt: TGTGCCAGAACAACGCCGGGACAATCCTACAATGAGCAGTTCTTC

clone_size: .
d_call: TRBD1
v_call: TRBV30
j_call: TRBJ2-7
cdr3_aa: CAWSGRDSFSSYEQYF
cdr3_nt: TGTGCCTGGAGTGGAAGGGACAGCTTTAGCTCCTACGAGCAGTACTTC

clone_size: .
d_call: TRBD1
v_call: TRBV9
j_call: TRBJ1-5
cdr3_aa: CASTPTGALKSGNQPQHF
cdr3_nt: TGTGCCAGCACCCCTACAGGGGCTCTCAAATCGGGCAATCAGCCCCAGCATTTT

clone_size: once
d_call: .
v_call: TRBV7-2
j_call: TRBJ1-3
cdr3_aa: CASSPTVVSDTIYF
cdr3_nt: TGTGCCAGCAGCCCGACAGTGGTTTCAGACACCATATATTTT

clone_size: .
d_call: .
v_call: TRBV11-3
j_call: TRBJ2-7
cdr3_aa: CASSFSSTSGRDSYEQYF
cdr3_nt: TGTGCCAGCAGCTTTTCTTCTACGTCGGGGCGGGACTCCTACGAGCAGTACTTC

clone_size: .
d_call: TRBD1
v_call: TRBV5-1
j_call: TRBJ1-1
cdr3_aa: CASSSNPRDREGPEAFF
cdr3_nt: TGCGCCAGCAGCTCCAATCCCCGGGACAGGGAGGGTCCTGAAGCTTTCTTT

clone_size: .
d_call: .
v_call: TRBV19
j_call: TRBJ2-7
cdr3_aa: CASTPGGYSYEQYF
cdr3_nt: TGTGCCAGTACTCCTGGGGGCTACTCCTACGAGCAGTACTTC

clone_size: .
d_call: TRBD2
v_call: TRBV4-2
j_call: TRBJ2-3
cdr3_aa: CASSQWDYTDTQYF
cdr3_nt: TGTGCCAGCAGCCAATGGGACTACACAGATACGCAGTATTTT

clone_size: .
d_call: .
v_call: TRBV27
j_call: TRBJ1-1
cdr3_aa: CASSDPQGRGEAFF
cdr3_nt: TGTGCCAGCAGCGACCCTCAGGGGAGAGGTGAAGCTTTCTTT

clone_size: once
d_call: .
v_call: TRBV4-3
j_call: TRBJ2-5
cdr3_aa: CASSQAPTGTVETQYF
cdr3_nt: TGCGCCAGCAGCCAAGCTCCGACAGGGACTGTAGAGACCCAGTACTTC

clone_size: .
d_call: .
v_call: TRBV6-6
j_call: TRBJ2-7
cdr3_aa: CASSYNSGSRYEQYF
cdr3_nt: TGTGCCAGCAGTTACAACAGCGGGTCTCGGTACGAGCAGTACTTC

clone_size: few
d_call: .
v_call: TRBV4-1
j_call: TRBJ2-1
cdr3_aa: CASSHQGAGEQFF
cdr3_nt: TGCGCCAGCAGCCACCAGGGAGCGGGTGAGCAGTTCTTC

clone_size: .
d_call: .
v_call: TRBV28
j_call: TRBJ1-2
cdr3_aa: CASPREGYGYTF
cdr3_nt: TGTGCCAGCCCCCGGGAGGGCTATGGCTACACCTTC

clone_size: .
d_call: .
v_call: TRBV30
j_call: TRBJ1-3
cdr3_aa: CAWSVGRQLGNTIYF
cdr3_nt: TGTGCCTGGAGTGTAGGGAGGCAACTTGGAAACACCATATATTTT

clone_size: .
d_call: .
v_call: TRBV4-3
j_call: TRBJ2-2
cdr3_aa: CASSPGPNTGELFF
cdr3_nt: TGCGCCAGCAGCCCGGGTCCCAACACCGGGGAGCTGTTTTTT

clone_size: once
d_call: TRBD1
v_call: TRBV6-1
j_call: TRBJ1-2
cdr3_aa: CASTVGTGVYGYTF
cdr3_nt: TGTGCCAGCACGGTCGGGACAGGGGTTTATGGCTACACCTTC

clone_size: few
d_call: .
v_call: TRBV4-1
j_call: TRBJ1-2
cdr3_aa: CASSQAPSLKPTANYGYTF
cdr3_nt: TGCGCCAGCAGCCAAGCCCCATCCTTGAAGCCTACGGCTAACTATGGCTACACCTTC

clone_size: once
d_call: .
v_call: TRBV4-2
j_call: TRBJ2-5
cdr3_aa: CASSLQGGPSQETQYF
cdr3_nt: TGTGCCAGCAGCCTTCAGGGGGGACCTTCCCAAGAGACCCAGTACTTC